This is a list of T cell receptor beta chains from one sample in a study of blood T cell repertoires in COVID-19. Libraries were prepared by immunoSEQ multiplex PCR; TCRdb keeps only in-frame clonotypes and omits some of them. The profile shows roughly 97,000 clones, roughly 79% of them singletons. The material sequenced was peripheral blood. The source of these receptors is a man between 65 and 80 years old with acute or convalescent COVID-19. CDR3s include the opening cysteine and the closing phenylalanine or tryptophan. D genes are given only for firm matches. Clone sizes are given selectively: once, few, many, or a class where the clone is expanded.

d_call	v_call	clone_size	j_call	cdr3_nt	cdr3_aa
.	TRBV15	few	TRBJ2-5	TGTGCCACCAGCAGAGGAGGAGGGTCCGGGACCCAGTACTTC	CATSRGGGSGTQYF
.	TRBV2	.	TRBJ1-6	TGTGCCAGCAGAGGCGGGAGCCGGAATTCACCCCTCCACTTT	CASRGGSRNSPLHF
.	TRBV18	.	TRBJ1-4	TGTGCCAGCTCACCAAAAACAGATGAAAAACTGTTTTTT	CASSPKTDEKLFF
TRBD1	TRBV18	.	TRBJ2-2	TGTGCCAGCCGAAAAGGACAGGTGAACACCGGGGAGCTGTTTTTT	CASRKGQVNTGELFF
TRBD1	TRBV20-1	few	TRBJ1-5	TGCAGTGCTAGTGAAGGACAGGGGGTTTATCAGCCCCAGCATTTT	CSASEGQGVYQPQHF
TRBD1	TRBV7-9	.	TRBJ2-1	TGTGCCAGCAGCTTAAGGCCGGGACAGGGTGGCAATGAGCAGTTCTTC	CASSLRPGQGGNEQFF
.	TRBV12-3/TRBV12-4	.	TRBJ2-2	TGTGCCAGCAGCGGGACTTTGACCGGGGAGCTGTTTTTT	CASSGTLTGELFF
TRBD2	TRBV6-2/TRBV6-3	.	TRBJ2-5	TGTGCCAGCAGTTACTTTGGACTAGCATACGAGACCCAGTACTTC	CASSYFGLAYETQYF
TRBD1	TRBV3-1/TRBV3-2	.	TRBJ1-4	TGTGCCAGCAGCTCCCGCTGGACAGGGAGGAATGAAAAACTGTTTTTT	CASSSRWTGRNEKLFF
.	TRBV6-5	.	TRBJ1-1	TGTGCCAGCAGTTACTCGAGAATCCCGTCGAACACTGAAGCTTTCTTT	CASSYSRIPSNTEAFF
TRBD1	TRBV7-9	.	TRBJ2-7	TGTGCCAGCAGCTTAGAGACAGGGGGCGAGCAGTACTTC	CASSLETGGEQYF
TRBD2	TRBV5-1	.	TRBJ2-5	TGCGCCAGCTCAATTGGCAGCGGCGGGGGAGGCCAAGAGACCCAGTACTTC	CASSIGSGGGGQETQYF
.	TRBV7-6	few	TRBJ2-1	TGTGCCAGCAGCTTAGGGACTGGCCACAATGAGCAGTTCTTC	CASSLGTGHNEQFF
TRBD1	TRBV5-6	.	TRBJ2-4	TGTGCCAGCAGCACCCGAAGGACAGGGATTGCCAAAAACATTCAGTACTTC	CASSTRRTGIAKNIQYF
.	TRBV11-2	.	TRBJ1-4	TGTGCCAGCAGTTCGGTGGGAGATCTCAATGAAAAACTGTTTTTT	CASSSVGDLNEKLFF
TRBD2	TRBV5-1	.	TRBJ2-5	TGCGCCAGCAGCTTGGCTAGCGGGAACCAAGAGACCCAGTACTTC	CASSLASGNQETQYF
.	TRBV5-8	once	TRBJ2-5	TGTGCCAGCAGCTTCATGAGGGCTGAGACCCAGTACTTC	CASSFMRAETQYF
TRBD1	TRBV3-1/TRBV3-2	once	TRBJ2-7	TGTGCCAGCAGCCTGAACAGGGGGCGAAGCGAGCAGTACTTC	CASSLNRGRSEQYF
.	TRBV18	.	TRBJ1-2	TGTGCCAGCTCACCACCAACCCGAGACACGCTACATGCCTTC	CASSPPTRDTLHAF
.	TRBV28	.	TRBJ1-2	TGTGCCAGCAGTGCTGCGACAGGAGTCTATGGCTACACCTTC	CASSAATGVYGYTF
.	TRBV7-9	.	TRBJ1-6	TGTGCCAGCAGCTCGGCCGGGTATAATTCACCCCTCCACTTT	CASSSAGYNSPLHF
TRBD2	TRBV6-1	.	TRBJ2-2	TGTGCCAGCAGTGAAAAGCGGGGAACCGGGGAGCTGTTTTTT	CASSEKRGTGELFF
TRBD1	TRBV6-7	.	TRBJ1-4	TGTGCCAGCAGTTTCACACCGGGACAGGGGGTGACGGCAACTAATGAAAAACTGTTTTTT	CASSFTPGQGVTATNEKLFF
.	TRBV19	.	TRBJ2-7	TGTGCCAGTAGTGCCCCCTACAGGGACGAGCAGTACTTC	CASSAPYRDEQYF
TRBD1	TRBV5-1	.	TRBJ1-2	TGCGCCAGCAGTACAGGGGACTATGGCTACACCTTC	CASSTGDYGYTF
.	TRBV7-8	.	TRBJ2-1	TGTGCCAGCAGCTTCCGCAATGAGCAGTTCTTC	CASSFRNEQFF
TRBD2	TRBV20-1	.	TRBJ2-3	TGCAGTGCTAGTGGCGCGGGAGTATTAGCAGATACGCAGTATTTT	CSASGAGVLADTQYF
.	TRBV19	few	TRBJ1-1	TGTGCCAGTACCGGGTCTTTAAGGCAGACCCAAGAAGCTTTCTTT	CASTGSLRQTQEAFF
.	TRBV3-1/TRBV3-2	.	TRBJ2-3	TGTGCCAGCAGCCACAGCGCCTTAGTATCTAGCACAGATACGCAGTATTTT	CASSHSALVSSTDTQYF
TRBD1	TRBV6-5	.	TRBJ1-5	TGTGCCAGCAGTTACTCCAAGGACAGGCCGCAGCCCCAGCATTTT	CASSYSKDRPQPQHF
TRBD1	TRBV4-1	.	TRBJ1-1	TGCGCCAGCAGCCCGGGACAGTCGAACACTGAAGCTTTCTTT	CASSPGQSNTEAFF
.	TRBV12-3/TRBV12-4	.	TRBJ1-1	TGTGCCAGTGGAGTGAACACTGAAGCTTTCTTT	CASGVNTEAFF
.	TRBV7-2	.	TRBJ1-5	TGTGCCAGCAGCCATAGGGAGGGGAATCAGCCCCAGCATTTT	CASSHREGNQPQHF
.	TRBV6-6	.	TRBJ1-4	TGTGCCAGCAGTCTCGATGAAAAACTGTTTTTT	CASSLDEKLFF
.	TRBV28	.	TRBJ2-7	TGTGCCAGCAGTTTATTTAGTGAGGGTCAATACGAGCAGTACTTC	CASSLFSEGQYEQYF
.	TRBV30	.	TRBJ1-1	TGTGCCTGGAGCCCTGGACAGAACACTGAAGCTTTCTTT	CAWSPGQNTEAFF
.	TRBV5-8	.	TRBJ1-5	TGTGCCAGCAGCTTTAGGCCGGGGAGCAATCAGCCCCAGCATTTT	CASSFRPGSNQPQHF
.	TRBV7-8	.	TRBJ1-1	TGTGCCAGCAGCTTGGATGGACAGTTGAACACTGAAGCTTTCTTT	CASSLDGQLNTEAFF
.	TRBV5-1	.	TRBJ1-3	TGCGCCAGCAGCTTGACTAGCTCTGGAAACACCATATATTTT	CASSLTSSGNTIYF
.	TRBV5-1	.	TRBJ2-1	TGCGCCAGCAGCTTAACACGGGATGAGCAGTTCTTC	CASSLTRDEQFF
TRBD2	TRBV30	.	TRBJ2-7	TGTGCCTGGAATCCCGTGGCGGGGGTCGAGCAGTACTTC	CAWNPVAGVEQYF
.	TRBV2	.	TRBJ2-1	TGTGCCAGCAGTCAACTTGATAACAATGAGCAGTTCTTC	CASSQLDNNEQFF
.	TRBV18	.	TRBJ1-5	TGTGCCAGCTCACCTAAGGGGGTTGACAATCAGCCCCAGCATTTT	CASSPKGVDNQPQHF
.	TRBV29-1	.	TRBJ2-7	TGCAGCGCCCGGAGGGCCGTGGGCTACGAGCAGTACTTC	CSARRAVGYEQYF
.	TRBV5-1	few	TRBJ1-5	TGCGCCAGCAGCTTCGGGGTCGGGCGGAGTCAGCCCCAGCATTTT	CASSFGVGRSQPQHF
TRBD1	TRBV19	.	TRBJ2-7	TGTGCCAGTAGGACAGGGGACTACGAGCAGTACTTC	CASRTGDYEQYF
.	TRBV19	.	TRBJ1-1	TGTGCCAGTAGGTGGAGAGGGACATCCACTGAAGCTTTCTTT	CASRWRGTSTEAFF
.	TRBV11-2	many	TRBJ2-7	TGTGCCAGCAGCTTAGCGGCCGGGGTGGCCTACGAGCAGTACTTC	CASSLAAGVAYEQYF
TRBD1	TRBV5-4	.	TRBJ2-3	TGTGCCAGCAGCTTCCAACAGGGGAAAGTAGATACGCAGTATTTT	CASSFQQGKVDTQYF
.	TRBV6-1	once	TRBJ2-1	TGTGCCAGCAGTGACCGAAATCCCGGGACACTCGGGTTGAATGAGCAGTTCTTC	CASSDRNPGTLGLNEQFF